This record concerns one TCR beta chain sequence. This entry comes from a study of OX40 agonist ivuxolimab in advanced cancers. Blood specimens came from baseline, cycle 4 day 1, and cycle 7 day 1. Data came from immunoSEQ multiplex PCR; TCRdb stores just in-frame clones and leaves some out. Among 60,000 or so clones listed, around 92% were seen once. V shed 1 base and J shed 11 bases, with 9 bases lying between them. Germline V gives CDR1 SGHAT, CDR2 FQDESV (reference sequence). The CDR3 spans 13 residues. V usage is TRBV11-1 and J usage is TRBJ2-6, with D hard to call. The TCR originated in an adult with an advanced solid tumor such as melanoma, head and neck, liver or kidney cancer. Material: CD4+ or CD8+ T cells sorted from blood, obtained in a trial of the OX40 agonist ivuxolimab. The CDR3 loop is CASSLETQYVLTF. The CDR3, as DNA: TGTGCCAGCAGCTTAGAAACGCAATACGTCCTGACTTTC.